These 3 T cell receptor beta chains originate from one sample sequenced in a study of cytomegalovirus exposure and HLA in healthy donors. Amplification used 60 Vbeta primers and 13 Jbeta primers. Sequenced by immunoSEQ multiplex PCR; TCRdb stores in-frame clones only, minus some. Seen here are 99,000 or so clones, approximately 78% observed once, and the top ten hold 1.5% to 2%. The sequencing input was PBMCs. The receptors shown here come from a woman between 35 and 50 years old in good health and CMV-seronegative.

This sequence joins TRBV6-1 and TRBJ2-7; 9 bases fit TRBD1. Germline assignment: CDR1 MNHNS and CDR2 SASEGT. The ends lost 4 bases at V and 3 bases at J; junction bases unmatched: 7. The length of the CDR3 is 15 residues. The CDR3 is CASSVSGTGSYEQYF. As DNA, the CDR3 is TGTGCCAGCAGTGTCTCCGGGACAGGGAGCTACGAGCAGTACTTC.

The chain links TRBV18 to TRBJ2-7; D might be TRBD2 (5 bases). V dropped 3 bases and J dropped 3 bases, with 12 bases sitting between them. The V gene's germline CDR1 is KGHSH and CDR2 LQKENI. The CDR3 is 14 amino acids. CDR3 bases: TGTGCCAGCTCACCCGGGAAGGTAGGCTACGAGCAGTACTTC. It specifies CASSPGKVGYEQYF.

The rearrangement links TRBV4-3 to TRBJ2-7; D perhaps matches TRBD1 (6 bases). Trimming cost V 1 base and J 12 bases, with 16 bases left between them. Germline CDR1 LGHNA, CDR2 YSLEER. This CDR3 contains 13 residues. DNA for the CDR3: TGCGCCAGCAGCCAAGTGAGGGGGTCAAACCTGTACTTC. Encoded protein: CASSQVRGSNLYF.